The sequence of this T cell receptor (beta chain) was determined in a study of control samples from healthy donors and cancer patients. Germline V lookup: CDR1 SGHDT, CDR2 YYEEEE. V was clipped by 4 bases and J by 4 bases, with 17 bases between them. This CDR3 has 15 residues. Clones were sequenced by immunoSEQ multiplex PCR, and TCRdb holds only the in-frame ones, with some missing. In the table there are 25,000 to 30,000 clones, about 86% of which are singletons. The V gene is TRBV5-6, the J gene TRBJ1-2; D possibly corresponds to TRBD1 (6 bases). The material sequenced was PBMCs. The receptor's source is a woman aged 40 to 55 with lung cancer. CDR3 sequence reads: CASSQPGGRVYGYTF. CDR3 nucleotides: TGTGCCAGCAGCCAACCCGGGGGGCGCGTCTATGGCTACACCTTC.